The next 12 T cell receptor beta chains were all read from a single sample in a study of blood T cell repertoires in COVID-19. Sequencing was performed with immunoSEQ multiplex PCR; in TCRdb, only in-frame clones are kept and a portion is missing. The sample carries about 110,000 clones, about 80% recorded once. Sequenced sample: peripheral blood. These receptors were taken from a woman in her 50s with acute or convalescent COVID-19.

The rearrangement links TRBV30 to TRBJ2-5, with TRBD2 matching 7 bases. Germline trimming cut 5 bases from V and 5 bases from J; bases unmatched to any gene: 8. Germline values: CDR1 GTSNPN, CDR2 SVGIG (reference sequence). The CDR3 spans 13 residues. The CDR3 is CAWLRGVGETQYF. As DNA, the CDR3 is TGTGCCTGGCTTCGGGGGGTCGGGGAGACCCAGTACTTC.

V gene TRBV5-1 combines with J gene TRBJ1-1, with D possibly matching TRBD1 (5 bases). CDR1 SGHRS and CDR2 YFSETQ come from the germline V gene. The CDR3 loop spans 14 amino acids. V lost 4 bases, J lost 0 bases, and 10 bases lay in between. The CDR3 here is CASSRQGLNTEAFF. DNA for the CDR3: TGCGCCAGCAGCCGTCAGGGCCTGAACACTGAAGCTTTCTTT.

The chain links TRBV9 to TRBJ2-1; tentatively, D is TRBD2 (7 bases). CDR1 is SGDLS and CDR2 is YYNGEE in the germline V gene. CDR3 length: 17 residues. Trimming took 0 bases from V and 9 from J, leaving 22 bases between them. The CDR3 DNA sequence: TGTGCCAGCAGCGTAGGTATCGGGACTACCGAGGGGGGTGAGCAGTTCTTC. Amino acids: CASSVGIGTTEGGEQFF.

This chain links TRBV11-2 with TRBJ2-3; D may be TRBD2 (7 bases). Looked up from germline, CDR1 is SGHAT and CDR2 is FQNNGV. The CDR3 contains 14 residues. With 2 bases removed from V and 8 bases from J, the gap between germline ends came to 14 bases. CDR3 coding DNA: TGTGCCAGCAGCTTAAACGGGGGGCAGGGTACGCAGTATTTT. It yields the protein CASSLNGGQGTQYF.

The rearrangement joins TRBV9 to TRBJ1-2; D might be TRBD1 (5 bases). Germline-derived CDR1 and CDR2 are SGDLS and YYNGEE. CDR3 length equals 14 residues. V gave up 4 bases and J gave up 5 bases, with 15 bases separating them. CDR3 DNA: TGTGCCAGCAGCTCTGTGCCAGGGTCGTATGGCTACACCTTC. It codes for CASSSVPGSYGYTF. The whole variable domain, remainder taken from reference TRBV9 and TRBJ1-2, is DSGVTQTPKHLITATGQRVTLRCSPRSGDLSVYWYQQSLDQGLQFLIQYYNGEERAKGNILERFSAQQFPDLHSELNLSSLELGDSALYFCASSSVPGSYGYTFGSGTRLTVV.

V usage is TRBV10-1 and J usage is TRBJ1-6; D remains unclear. The V end lost 6 bases, the J end lost 7 bases, and 10 bases lay between the germline ends. CDR1 WNHNN and CDR2 SYGVQD come from the germline V gene (reference sequence). The CDR3 loop spans 13 amino acids. The CDR3 coding sequence is TGCGCCAGCAGCCGGTTCTGGAATTCACCCCTCCACTTT. This encodes CASSRFWNSPLHF.

The chain carries TRBV7-2 and TRBJ2-7, with D perhaps TRBD2 (6 bases). The germline V gene has CDR1 SGHTA and CDR2 FQGNSA. This CDR3 contains 14 residues. Between the trimmed V and J ends, which lost 0 bases and 5 bases, there was a span of 11 bases. CDR3 residues: CASSLAMGGNEQYF. The CDR3 DNA is TGTGCCAGCAGCTTAGCTATGGGAGGAAACGAGCAGTACTTC.

This clone came up a few times. This rearrangement joins TRBV7-9 to TRBJ2-7; a weak D match, TRBD2 (6 bases). V lost 4 bases and J lost 3, with 10 bases in between. The CDR3 is 13 amino acids. Germline CDR1 SEHNR, CDR2 FQNEAQ (reference sequence). The CDR3 reads CASSSGTVYEQYF. The CDR3 coding sequence is TGTGCCAGCAGCTCCGGGACTGTCTACGAGCAGTACTTC.

The rearrangement links TRBV18 to TRBJ2-1; 7 bases are a match to TRBD1. CDR3 length equals 13 residues. Germline CDR1 is KGHSH and CDR2 is LQKENI. The J segment lost 5 bases and the V segment lost 4 bases, leaving 2 bases of the junction unmatched. As DNA, the CDR3 is TGTGCCAGCTCACGACAGGGTAACAATGAGCAGTTCTTC. This translates into CASSRQGNNEQFF.

The chain couples TRBV7-3 to TRBJ1-1, with D possibly being TRBD1 (5 bases). V gave up 2 bases and J gave up 2 bases, with 9 bases separating them. The CDR3 has 14 amino acids. Germline loops: CDR1 SGHTA, CDR2 FQGTGA. The CDR3 DNA sequence: TGTGCCAGCAGCTTATCCAGGGATAACACTGAAGCTTTCTTT. Translating gives CASSLSRDNTEAFF.

The rearrangement joins TRBV30 to TRBJ2-7, with a weak D call TRBD1 (5 bases). CDR1 GTSNPN and CDR2 SVGIG come from the germline V gene (reference sequence). The V and J ends lost 4 bases and 2 bases respectively, with 18 bases between them. There are 15 residues in the CDR3. The CDR3 coding sequence is TGTGCCTGGATCTTCACATCCCAGGGTACCTACGAGCAGTACTTC. This sequence encodes CAWIFTSQGTYEQYF.

The chain uses TRBV6-5 and TRBJ2-7; possible D gene TRBD2, 6 bases. The CDR3 has 13 amino acids. Germline CDR1 is MNHEY and CDR2 is SVGAGI. V lost 6 bases to trimming and J lost 4 bases, with 13 bases between them. CDR3 sequence: CASRRGMVYEQYF. CDR3 DNA sequence: TGTGCCAGCAGACGGGGGATGGTTTACGAGCAGTACTTC.